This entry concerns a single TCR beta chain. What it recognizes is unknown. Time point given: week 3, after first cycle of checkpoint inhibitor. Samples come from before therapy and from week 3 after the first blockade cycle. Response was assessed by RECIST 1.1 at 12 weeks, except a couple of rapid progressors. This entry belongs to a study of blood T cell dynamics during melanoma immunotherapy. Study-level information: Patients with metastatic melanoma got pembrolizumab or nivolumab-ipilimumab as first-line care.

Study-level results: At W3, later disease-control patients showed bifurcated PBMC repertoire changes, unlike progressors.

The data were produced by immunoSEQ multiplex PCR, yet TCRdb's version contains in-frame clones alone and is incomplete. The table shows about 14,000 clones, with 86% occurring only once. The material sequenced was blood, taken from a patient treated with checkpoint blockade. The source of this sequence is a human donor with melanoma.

This CDR3 reads CASSLDQVTGELFF. As DNA, the CDR3 is TGTGCCAGCAGCTTAGATCAAGTGACCGGGGAGCTGTTTTTT. The rearrangement links TRBV11-3 to TRBJ2-2; D gene unclear. Germline V gene lookup returns CDR1 SGHNT and CDR2 YENEEA. V dropped 0 bases and J dropped 5 bases, with 7 bases sitting between them. This CDR3 is 14 amino acids long.